The 21 T cell receptor beta chains given below trace back to one sample, sequenced in a study of identical twins. TCRdb re-analysed the 5' RACE reads in MiXCR, keeping a single row per CDR3 protein. The sample lists 420,000 or so distinct CDR3 sequences; less than 20% were seen once. The sequenced material came from naive T cells sorted from blood. The receptors originated from a man aged 45-65 years in good health.

This clonotype was seen many times. This chain uses TRBV11-2 with TRBJ2-1; unclear D gene. V lost 6 bases and J 0 bases, leaving 12 bases between the germline ends. The V gene's germline CDR1 is SGHAT and CDR2 FQNNGV. The CDR3 covers 15 residues. The CDR3 DNA is TGTGCCAGCAGACCAATACGTAGCTCCTACAATGAGCAGTTCTTC. The encoded protein is CASRPIRSSYNEQFF.

The gene calls are TRBV5-1 and TRBJ1-4; 7 positions agree with TRBD1. Trimming cost V 4 bases and J 7 bases; bases outside gene matches: 7. Germline assignment: CDR1 SGHRS and CDR2 YFSETQ. This CDR3 is built from 14 residues. CDR3 DNA sequence: TGCGCCAGCAGCGAGACAGGGAGTTCTGAAAAACTGTTTTTT. This codes for CASSETGSSEKLFF.

The rearrangement joins TRBV6-5 to TRBJ1-2; D not certain. Trimming shortened V by 2 bases and J by 1 base, and 11 bases separated the two germline ends. Germline CDR1 and CDR2: MNHEY and SVGAGI. This CDR3 region has 15 residues. CDR3 in DNA: TGTGCCAGCAGTTACGCGGAAATCGTTAACTATGGCTACACCTTC. Translated: CASSYAEIVNYGYTF.

The sample holds many counts of this clonotype. The chain couples TRBV4-3 to TRBJ1-6; D remains ambiguous. There are 15 residues in the CDR3. The V end was cut by 1 base, the J end by 8 bases, with 12 bases between. Germline CDR1 reads LGHNA; CDR2 reads YSLEER. DNA for the CDR3: TGCGCCAGCAGCCAAGGCGGGAACAGTTATTCACCCCTCCACTTT. Its translation: CASSQGGNSYSPLHF.

The rearrangement links TRBV5-1 to TRBJ2-3, with 7 bases aligning to TRBD2. Germline CDR1 reads SGHRS; CDR2 reads YFSETQ. Germline trimming cut 4 bases from V and 4 bases from J; bases unmatched to any gene: 6. CDR3 length: 14 amino acids. The CDR3: CASSASGLPDTQYF. The DNA for the CDR3 is TGCGCCAGCAGCGCGTCGGGACTACCAGATACGCAGTATTTT.

This clonotype has at least ten counts. V usage is TRBV29-1 and J usage is TRBJ2-4; 14 bases fit TRBD2. The trim removed 5 bases at V and 9 bases at J, leaving 6 bases unmatched. This CDR3 contains 14 residues. Germline loops: CDR1 SQVTM, CDR2 ANQGSEA. CDR3 in amino acids: CSVTGTSGSSIQYF. DNA of the CDR3: TGCAGCGTTACAGGGACTAGCGGGAGCAGCATTCAGTACTTC.

This clonotype was found many times. The chain is built from TRBV12-3 or TRBV12-4 and TRBJ1-1, with unresolved D. Between the trimmed V and J ends, which lost 3 bases and 5 bases, there was a span of 7 bases. The CDR3 has 12 residues. The CDR3 DNA follows: TGTGCCAGCAGTTTTTCGGGGACTGAAGCTTTCTTT. As protein: CASSFSGTEAFF.

This clonotype was seen many times. V gene TRBV20-1 combines with J gene TRBJ2-7; D is possibly TRBD1 or TRBD2 (6 bases each). CDR1 DFQATT and CDR2 SNEGSKA come from the germline V gene (reference sequence). CDR3 length equals 14 residues. The CDR3 region has the DNA TGCAGGGGGCCCCGAGGGCAGGGGACTTACGAGCAGTACTTC. It is translated as CRGPRGQGTYEQYF.

V usage is TRBV6-1 and J usage is TRBJ1-4; 8 positions agree with TRBD1. CDR3 length equals 16 residues. CDR1 and CDR2 (germline): MNHNS, SASEGT. After removal of 6 bases from V and 4 bases from J, the junction contained 10 bases not matched to a gene. The CDR3 coding sequence is TGTGCCAGCAGAGGGGCAGGGGGCGGTGGTAATGAAAAACTGTTTTTT. Translating gives CASRGAGGGGNEKLFF.

This clonotype was counted a few times. J is TRBJ2-3 and V is TRBV10-3, with D possibly matching TRBD2 (5 bases). Germline lookup yields CDR1 ENHRY and CDR2 SYGVKD. The CDR3 loop spans 13 amino acids. V was clipped by 4 bases and J by 3 bases, with 8 bases between them. CDR3 DNA sequence: TGTGCCATCAGTGCACCGGGGACAGATACGCAGTATTTT. It specifies CAISAPGTDTQYF.

This clonotype was picked up many times. The chain has TRBV29-1 and TRBJ2-1; 7 positions agree with TRBD2. Per germline, CDR1 SQVTM and CDR2 ANQGSEA. This CDR3 spans 15 amino acids. The junction had 7 bases not matched to a gene; V was cut back by 3 bases and J by 2 bases. CDR3 in DNA: TGCAGCGTTGACCACCGGGAGGTCCCCTACAATGAGCAGTTCTTC. This gives the protein CSVDHREVPYNEQFF.

The rearrangement uses TRBV7-6 and TRBJ2-7, with a tentative D call TRBD2 (5 bases). Trimming removed 1 base at V and 2 bases at J, with 21 bases between. CDR1 is SGHVS, CDR2 FNYEAQ, per germline. This CDR3 is 18 amino acids long. CDR3 amino acids: CASSLVGVGGSGTYEQYF. The CDR3 bases are TGTGCCAGCAGCTTAGTGGGTGTAGGTGGGAGCGGTACCTACGAGCAGTACTTC.

This rearrangement joins TRBV25-1 to TRBJ2-1, with D maybe TRBD1 (5 bases). This CDR3 is 14 amino acids long. Germline V CDR1 and CDR2: MGHDK, SYGVNS. V gave up 6 bases and J gave up 3 bases, with 12 bases separating them. The DNA of the CDR3 is TGTGCCAGCAGGGCGACAGCTAACTACAATGAGCAGTTCTTC. Translated: CASRATANYNEQFF. Using reference TRBV25-1 and TRBJ2-1 for the parts outside the CDR3, the full variable domain is EADIYQTPRYLVIGTGKKITLECSQTMGHDKMYWYQQDPGMELHLIHYSYGVNSTEKGDLSSESTVSRIRTEHFPLTLESARPSHTSQYLCASRATANYNEQFFGPGTRLTVL.

V and J are TRBV28 and TRBJ2-7; D remains ambiguous. Trimming left V 2 bases short and J 2 bases short, with 13 bases between. Germline CDR1 and CDR2: MDHEN and SYDVKM. The CDR3 is made up of 15 amino acids. The CDR3 DNA reads as TGTGCCAGCAGTTTACGACCCGGGCGAACCTACGAGCAGTACTTC. It is translated as CASSLRPGRTYEQYF.

The chain joins TRBV5-1 to TRBJ2-4, with TRBD1 identical over 7 bases. This CDR3 spans 14 amino acids. CDR1 is SGHRS, CDR2 YFSETQ, per germline. V shed 4 bases and J 7 bases; nucleotides not matched to a gene: 8. The CDR3: CASSARGQQNIQYF. CDR3 nucleotides: TGCGCCAGCAGCGCCCGGGGACAGCAGAACATTCAGTACTTC.

In its sample, this clonotype was seen many times. The chain carries TRBV4-2 and TRBJ1-3, with TRBD1 as a possible D gene (5 bases). Deletions cut 3 bases from V and 9 bases from J, with 30 bases between. Germline V gene sequence: CDR1 LGHNA, CDR2 YNFKEQ. The CDR3 length is 19 residues. CDR3 DNA: TGTGCCAGCAGCCACCAATCCTTAGGGACCGCCGTCGGAAGGGGCACCATATATTTT. Translating gives CASSHQSLGTAVGRGTIYF.

This clonotype was seen only a few times. V is TRBV6-2 or TRBV6-3 and J is TRBJ1-1, with TRBD1 as a possible D gene (6 bases). From germline, CDR1 is MNHEY and CDR2 SVGEGT. The CDR3 has 15 residues. V was pared by 7 bases and J by 2 bases, with 17 bases between. CDR3 protein: CASTPLGGANTEAFF. As DNA, the CDR3 is TGTGCCAGCACCCCGCTGGGGGGGGCTAACACTGAAGCTTTCTTT.

V and J are TRBV20-1 and TRBJ2-3; 8 nucleotides align to TRBD2. The CDR3 has 15 amino acids. CDR1 DFQATT and CDR2 SNEGSKA come from the germline V gene (reference sequence). The junction had 9 bases not matched to a gene; V was cut back by 5 bases and J by 2 bases. The CDR3 loop reads CSASPGLAYTDTQYF. The CDR3 coding sequence is TGCAGTGCTTCTCCCGGACTAGCCTACACAGATACGCAGTATTTT.

This clonotype was recorded a few times. The chain has TRBV6-1 and TRBJ2-7; 8 nucleotides agree with TRBD1. The CDR3 consists of 14 residues. Trimming took 3 bases from V and 4 from J; bases not matched to a gene: 5. The V gene's germline CDR1 is MNHNS and CDR2 SASEGT. The CDR3 sequence is CASSDTGGIYEQYF. DNA of the CDR3: TGTGCCAGCAGTGATACAGGGGGAATTTACGAGCAGTACTTC.

Ten or more counts support this clonotype. The chain couples TRBV25-1 to TRBJ2-1; 11 nucleotides line up with TRBD2. This CDR3 contains 16 residues. Germline V gene sequence: CDR1 MGHDK, CDR2 SYGVNS. The V gene end was trimmed by 4 bases and the J gene end by 2 bases; junction bases not matched to a gene: 4. DNA of the CDR3: TGTGCCAGCAGTGCCCCGGGACTAGCGGCCTACAATGAGCAGTTCTTC. This sequence encodes CASSAPGLAAYNEQFF. The full variable domain, with the rest looked up from reference TRBV25-1 and TRBJ2-1, is EADIYQTPRYLVIGTGKKITLECSQTMGHDKMYWYQQDPGMELHLIHYSYGVNSTEKGDLSSESTVSRIRTEHFPLTLESARPSHTSQYLCASSAPGLAAYNEQFFGPGTRLTVL.

This clonotype has a handful of counts. The chain combines TRBV10-3 with TRBJ2-3; 8 nucleotides agree with TRBD2. The CDR3 runs 15 residues. V lost 6 bases to trimming and J lost 0 bases; unmatched junction nucleotides: 5. Germline V gives CDR1 ENHRY, CDR2 SYGVKD. The CDR3 region is CAIRGASGSTDTQYF. DNA for the CDR3: TGTGCCATCAGGGGTGCTAGCGGGAGCACAGATACGCAGTATTTT.